This T cell receptor beta chain was recovered during a study of T cell changes during pregnancy in multiple sclerosis. Germline V CDR1 and CDR2: SGHTA, FQGTGA. There are 14 residues in the CDR3. V dropped 5 bases and J dropped 6; count of bases not matched to a gene: 8. This table comes from immunoSEQ multiplex PCR, and its TCRdb copy is limited to in-frame clones, with some not included. The sample lists approximately 65,000 clones, around 90% seen once, with roughly 0.76% in the top ten. J is TRBJ2-7 and V is TRBV7-3; 9 bases agree with TRBD1. This receptor was identified in a female donor with multiple sclerosis, enrolled in a pregnancy study. This specimen was CD4+ T cells from peripheral blood mononuclear cells, taken in the first trimester of pregnancy. CDR3 region: CASSLSGQGFEQYF. CDR3 nucleotide sequence: TGTGCCAGCAGCCTCTCGGGACAGGGATTCGAGCAGTACTTC.